The sequence of this T cell receptor beta chain was determined in a study of T cells after yellow fever vaccination. This clonotype was recorded a few times. TCRdb re-analysed the 5' RACE reads in MiXCR, keeping a single row per CDR3 protein. Of around 500,000 distinct CDR3 sequences listed, roughly a fifth are singletons. There are 15 residues in the CDR3. Germline values: CDR1 SGHNT, CDR2 YENEEA. J lost 10 bases, V lost 5 bases, and 10 bases had no gene match. The chain recombines TRBV11-3 with TRBJ2-1; 11 positions agree with TRBD2. The sample here was PBMCs, taken more than 20 days after the first yellow fever vaccination. The sequence was collected from a man younger than 35 who received the YFV17D yellow fever vaccine. CDR3 sequence reads: CASSVGDSGGDEQFF. The CDR3 DNA reads as TGTGCCAGCAGCGTCGGAGATAGCGGGGGGGACGAGCAGTTCTTC.